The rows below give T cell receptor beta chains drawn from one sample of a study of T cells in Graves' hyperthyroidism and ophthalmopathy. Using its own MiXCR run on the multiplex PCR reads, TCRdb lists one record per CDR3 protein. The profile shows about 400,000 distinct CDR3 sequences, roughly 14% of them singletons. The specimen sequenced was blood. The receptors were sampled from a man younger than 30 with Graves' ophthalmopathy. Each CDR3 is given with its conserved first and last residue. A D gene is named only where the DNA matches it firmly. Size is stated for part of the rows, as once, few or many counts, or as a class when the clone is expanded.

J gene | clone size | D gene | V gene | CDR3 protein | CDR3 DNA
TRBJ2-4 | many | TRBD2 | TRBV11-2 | CASSLDTSGRALAKNIQYF | TGTGCCAGCAGCTTAGATACTAGCGGGAGGGCCCTAGCCAAAAACATTCAGTACTTC
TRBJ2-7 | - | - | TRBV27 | CASSFVGFGEQYF | TGTGCCAGCAGTTTTGTAGGGTTCGGGGAGCAGTACTTC
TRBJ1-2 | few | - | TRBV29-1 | CSVEHPAVYGYTF | TGCAGCGTTGAACACCCGGCTGTCTATGGCTACACCTTC
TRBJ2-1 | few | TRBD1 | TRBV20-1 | CSAVEIPGQGALGKYNEQFF | TGCAGTGCTGTCGAAATTCCGGGACAGGGGGCTCTGGGGAAATACAATGAGCAGTTCTTC
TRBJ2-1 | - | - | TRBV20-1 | CSASRDSYNEQFF | TGCAGTGCTTCCCGGGACTCCTACAATGAGCAGTTCTTC
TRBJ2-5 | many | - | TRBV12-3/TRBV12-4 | CASRRSEGTQYF | TGTGCCAGCAGAAGGTCAGAGGGGACCCAGTACTTC
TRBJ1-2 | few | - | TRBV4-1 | CASSQEAARDYGYTF | TGCGCCAGCAGCCAAGAGGCAGCGCGGGACTATGGCTACACCTTC
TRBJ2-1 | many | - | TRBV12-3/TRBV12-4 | CASSFESVEQFF | TGTGCCAGCAGTTTTGAGAGCGTTGAGCAGTTCTTC
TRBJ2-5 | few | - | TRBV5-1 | CASSESTGIETQYF | TGCGCCAGCAGCGAATCTACAGGGATTGAGACCCAGTACTTC
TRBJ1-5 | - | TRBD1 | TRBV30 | CACNWGTGGNQPQHF | TGTGCCTGCAACTGGGGGACAGGGGGCAATCAGCCCCAGCATTTT
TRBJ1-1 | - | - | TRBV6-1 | CASTSRGGQRANTEAFF | TGTGCCAGCACCTCCCGTGGCGGACAGAGGGCAAACACTGAAGCTTTCTTT
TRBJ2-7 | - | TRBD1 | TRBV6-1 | CASIERGTGRHEQYF | TGTGCCAGTATCGAAAGAGGGACAGGGAGGCACGAGCAGTACTTC
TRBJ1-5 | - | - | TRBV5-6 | CASSLSVGSNQPQHF | TGTGCCAGCAGCTTGTCCGTGGGAAGCAATCAGCCCCAGCATTTT
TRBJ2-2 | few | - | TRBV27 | CASSFGFDTGELFF | TGTGCCAGCAGTTTTGGCTTCGACACCGGGGAGCTGTTTTTT
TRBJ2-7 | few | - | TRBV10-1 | CASSESRVNYEQYF | TGCGCCAGCAGTGAGTCTCGGGTTAACTACGAGCAGTACTTC
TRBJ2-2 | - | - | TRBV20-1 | CSVLGRGADTGELFF | TGCAGTGTTTTGGGGAGGGGGGCAGACACCGGGGAGCTGTTTTTT
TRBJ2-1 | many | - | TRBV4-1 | CASSQEGRTYLNEQFF | TGCGCCAGCAGCCAAGAGGGGCGGACTTACCTCAATGAGCAGTTCTTC
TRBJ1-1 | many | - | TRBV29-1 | CSVATTEAFF | TGCAGCGTTGCCACCACTGAAGCTTTCTTT
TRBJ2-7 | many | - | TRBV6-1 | CASSYGPTGGQLPYEQYF | TGTGCCAGCAGTTACGGGCCAACGGGGGGACAGCTACCCTACGAGCAGTACTTC
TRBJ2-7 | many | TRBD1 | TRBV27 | CASSFRQGCCEQYF | TGTGCCAGCAGTTTCCGACAGGGGTGTTGCGAGCAGTACTTC
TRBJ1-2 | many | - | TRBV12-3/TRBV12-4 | CASSLGPGGGYTF | TGTGCCAGCAGTTTAGGACCGGGGGGTGGCTACACCTTC
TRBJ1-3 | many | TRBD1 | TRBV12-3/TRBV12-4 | CASSIPGQGYSGNTIYF | TGTGCCAGCAGTATTCCGGGACAGGGATACTCTGGAAACACCATATATTTT
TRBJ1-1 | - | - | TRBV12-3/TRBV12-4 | CASSPPGKDTEAFF | TGTGCCAGCAGTCCGCCTGGGAAGGACACTGAAGCTTTCTTT
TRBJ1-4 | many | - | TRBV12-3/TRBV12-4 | CASSPGGLNEKLFF | TGTGCCAGCAGCCCCGGGGGATTAAATGAAAAACTGTTTTTT
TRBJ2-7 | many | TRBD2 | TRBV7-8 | CASSLGGRVTYEQYF | TGTGCCAGCAGCTTAGGGGGGAGGGTCACCTACGAGCAGTACTTC
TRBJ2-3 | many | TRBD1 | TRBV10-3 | CAASRGGGLRSTDTQYF | TGTGCCGCCTCCCGAGGGGGCGGGCTACGAAGCACAGATACGCAGTATTTT
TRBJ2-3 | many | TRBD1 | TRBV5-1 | CASSPGQGSTDTQYF | TGCGCCAGCAGCCCCGGACAGGGAAGCACAGATACGCAGTATTTT
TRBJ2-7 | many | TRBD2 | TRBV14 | CASRSSGGGPYEQYF | TGTGCCAGCAGATCTAGCGGGGGGGGTCCTTACGAGCAGTACTTC
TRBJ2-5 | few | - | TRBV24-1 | CATSDSIQETQYF | TGTGCCACCAGTGACAGCATCCAAGAGACCCAGTACTTC
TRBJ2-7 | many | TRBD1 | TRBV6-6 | CASSYSTGRSYEQYF | TGTGCCAGCAGTTACTCGACAGGGAGATCCTACGAGCAGTACTTC
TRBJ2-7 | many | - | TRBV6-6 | CASSYQRTPSYEQYF | TGTGCCAGCAGTTACCAGAGAACCCCCTCCTACGAGCAGTACTTC
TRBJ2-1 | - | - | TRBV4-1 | CASSQDRVQEGEQFF | TGCGCCAGCAGCCAAGACCGTGTTCAGGAGGGTGAGCAGTTCTTC
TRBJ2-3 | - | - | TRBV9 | CASSPARGTDTQYF | TGTGCCAGCAGCCCCGCTAGGGGCACAGATACGCAGTATTTT
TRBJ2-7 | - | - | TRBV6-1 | CASRFESSYEQYF | TGTGCCAGCAGGTTCGAAAGCTCCTACGAGCAGTACTTC
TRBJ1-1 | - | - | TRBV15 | CATSRPGQKNTEAFF | TGTGCCACCAGCAGGCCGGGACAAAAGAACACTGAAGCTTTCTTT
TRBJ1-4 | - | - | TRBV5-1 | CASSVRGAANEKLFF | TGCGCCAGCAGCGTCCGGGGGGCAGCTAATGAAAAACTGTTTTTT
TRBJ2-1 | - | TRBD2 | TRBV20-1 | CSARRLAGGSSYNEQFF | TGCAGTGCTAGAAGGCTAGCGGGAGGGAGCTCCTACAATGAGCAGTTCTTC
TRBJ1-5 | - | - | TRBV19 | CASSIDLLYYSNQPQHF | TGTGCCAGTAGTATAGATCTGTTATACTATAGCAATCAGCCCCAGCATTTT
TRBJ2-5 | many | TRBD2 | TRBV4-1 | CASSQDTGLAGGQETQYF | TGCGCCAGCAGCCAAGATACGGGGTTAGCGGGGGGGCAAGAGACCCAGTACTTC
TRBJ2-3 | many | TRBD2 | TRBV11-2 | CASSLGLAGNTQYF | TGTGCCAGCAGCTTAGGTCTAGCGGGGAATACGCAGTATTTT
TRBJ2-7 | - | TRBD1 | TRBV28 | CASRTTGTIFEQYF | TGTGCCAGCAGAACGACAGGGACGATTTTCGAGCAGTACTTC
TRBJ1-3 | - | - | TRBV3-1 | CASSLVGTTSGNTIYF | TGTGCCAGCAGCCTCGTCGGGACAACCTCTGGAAACACCATATATTTT
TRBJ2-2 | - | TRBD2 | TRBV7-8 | CASSLATSGRLAGELFF | TGTGCCAGCAGCTTAGCGACGAGCGGGAGACTGGCCGGGGAGCTGTTTTTT
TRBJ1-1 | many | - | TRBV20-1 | CSVNRVNTEAFF | TGCAGTGTCAACAGGGTGAACACTGAAGCTTTCTTT
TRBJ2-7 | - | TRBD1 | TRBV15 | CATTSGTVPPTDYEQCF | TGTGCCACGACATCCGGGACAGTCCCCCCAACCGACTACGAGCAGTGCTTC
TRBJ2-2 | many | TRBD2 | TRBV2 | CASSDSGSNTGELFF | TGTGCCAGCAGTGATAGCGGGTCGAACACCGGGGAGCTGTTTTTT
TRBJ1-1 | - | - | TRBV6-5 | CASSYSEGGTEAFF | TGTGCCAGCAGTTACTCAGAGGGGGGGACTGAAGCTTTCTTT
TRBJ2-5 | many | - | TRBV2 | CASSGQGFGGETQYF | TGTGCCAGCAGTGGGCAGGGGTTTGGGGGGGAGACCCAGTACTTC
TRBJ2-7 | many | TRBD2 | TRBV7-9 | CASSSLLAGGPIEQYF | TGTGCCAGCAGCTCATTACTAGCGGGAGGGCCTATCGAGCAGTACTTC
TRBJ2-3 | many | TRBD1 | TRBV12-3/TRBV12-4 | CASSRPVGQGAPDTQYF | TGTGCCAGCAGTCGCCCCGTGGGACAGGGGGCTCCAGATACGCAGTATTTT
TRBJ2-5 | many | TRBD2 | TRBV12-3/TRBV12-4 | CASSPTGFGGQETQYF | TGTGCCAGCAGTCCAACCGGTTTCGGGGGGCAAGAGACCCAGTACTTC
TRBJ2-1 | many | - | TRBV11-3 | CASSSPGSNEQFF | TGTGCCAGCAGCTCCCCGGGTTCCAATGAGCAGTTCTTC
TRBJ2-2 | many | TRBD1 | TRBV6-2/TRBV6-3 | CASSYGTGDTGELFF | TGTGCCAGCAGTTACGGGACAGGTGACACCGGGGAGCTGTTTTTT
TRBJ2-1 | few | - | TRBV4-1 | CASWLLAAEQFF | TGCGCCAGCTGGCTACTAGCCGCCGAGCAGTTCTTC
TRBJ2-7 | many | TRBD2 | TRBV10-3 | CAISEGEGSYEQYF | TGTGCCATCAGTGAGGGGGAGGGATCCTACGAGCAGTACTTC
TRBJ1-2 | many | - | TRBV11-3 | CASRKTGGGYTF | TGTGCCAGCAGGAAAACCGGGGGAGGCTACACCTTC
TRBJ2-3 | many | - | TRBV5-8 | CASGLRATDTQYF | TGTGCCAGCGGACTGAGGGCCACAGATACGCAGTATTTT